The clone carrying this T cell receptor (beta chain) was counted a few times. Its antigen remains unidentified. Being one base from a much bigger clone, this may be a read error. Findings and limits, study-wide: Whole repertoires were not studied in the larger cohort, only one V-J beta rearrangement. Tumor memory CD4+ T cell TCR gene usage clustered with blood and lymph node memory CD4+ cells and lymph node naive CD4+ cells.

Tregs were sorted as CD4+CD25+CD127-/low cells. Full-length variable regions came from constant-region reverse primers plus semi-nested Nested Universal Primer A PCR. TCRdb called the 5' RACE reads again in MiXCR, with one record for every CDR3 protein. The sample shows about 43,000 distinct CDR3 sequences, roughly 20% of them seen only once. The CDR3 contains 16 residues. Germline CDR1 is LGHNA and CDR2 is YNFKEQ. The sequencing sample was made of Tregs sorted from a lymph node. This sequence was found in a female donor with breast cancer. The J gene is TRBJ2-1, the V gene TRBV4-2; 14 bases fit TRBD2. The CDR3 region is CASGQDGTSGSNEQFF. The CDR3 DNA is TGTGCCAGCGGCCAAGATGGGACTAGCGGGAGCAATGAGCAGTTCTTC.